This T cell receptor (beta chain) is drawn from a study of human T cells and chemical hapten exposure. Study at large: The patch tests put 0.01% DPC on the skin of the upper back and were read 6 days later.

General study findings and limits: Expanded TCR sets contained significantly more large CDR3 similarity clusters than controls.

Time point in this sample: patch test 2, 6 weeks after DPC sensitization. The sample's treatment: therapeutic diphenylcyclopropenone sensitization with weekly scalp DPC. This clonotype has at least ten counts. The antigen remains unidentified. Original methodology: Samples contained a median of 95,638 TCRs, with a range of about 20,000 to 750,000. TCRdb redid the calling of the RACE reads with MiXCR, one entry per CDR3 protein. The V and J calls were not made by the authors but by TCRdb's processing. The sample records about 84,000 distinct CDR3 sequences, about 10% being singletons. The germline CDR1 and CDR2 sequences are SGHRS and YFSETQ. The CDR3 runs to 15 residues. Trimming pared 2 bases from V and 4 bases from J, leaving 13 bases between.

This sequence joins TRBV5-1 and TRBJ2-1; perhaps TRBD2 as D (7 bases). This TCR was recovered from a woman in her fifties or sixties with alopecia areata. Some clones in this sample may be carry-over from other donors' samples. Source: whole blood, taken in connection with sensitization to the hapten diphenylcyclopropenone (DPC). CDR3 sequence: CASSFTGRDYNEQFF. The DNA of the CDR3 is TGCGCCAGCAGCTTCACAGGGAGGGATTACAATGAGCAGTTCTTC.